This TCR beta chain was identified in a study of blood T cell repertoires in COVID-19. The length of the CDR3 is 15 residues. Trimming at V came to 3 bases and at J to 4 bases, leaving 8 bases not matched to a gene. Germline V gives CDR1 SGDLS, CDR2 YYNGEE. Produced via immunoSEQ multiplex PCR; TCRdb's table is partial and in-frame only. The data hold 60,000 to 80,000 clones, with 75% to 90% observed a single time. V gene TRBV9 combines with J gene TRBJ2-5; 8 positions match TRBD2. The TCR originated in a man in his 60s with acute or convalescent COVID-19. Sequenced material: peripheral blood. The CDR3 spells CASSGGDGRAETQYF. CDR3 DNA: TGTGCCAGCAGCGGCGGGGACGGGAGGGCAGAGACCCAGTACTTC.